This T cell receptor (beta chain) was captured by sequencing in a study of cytomegalovirus exposure and HLA in healthy donors. The primer mix had 60 Vbeta and 13 Jbeta primers. Method: immunoSEQ multiplex PCR; TCRdb's copy keeps in-frame clones and lacks some. The repertoire holds 150,000 to 200,000 clones, with under 70% as singletons. Study outcomes and limitations: A later examination showed that TCR association rates differed by HLA locus, with DRB1 most and HLA-C fewest.

About this clone itself: What it binds is unknown.

Per germline, CDR1 MRHNA and CDR2 SNTAGT. This CDR3 spans 13 amino acids. V lost 3 bases and J 5 bases, leaving 10 bases between the germline ends. This chain uses TRBV6-4 with TRBJ1-2, with D possibly matching TRBD1 (6 bases). The sample consisted of PBMCs. The source of this sequence is a man in his thirties or forties in good health and CMV-seropositive. CDR3 sequence reads: CASSEDRGYGYTF. The CDR3 DNA follows: TGTGCCAGCAGTGAGGACAGAGGATATGGCTACACCTTC.